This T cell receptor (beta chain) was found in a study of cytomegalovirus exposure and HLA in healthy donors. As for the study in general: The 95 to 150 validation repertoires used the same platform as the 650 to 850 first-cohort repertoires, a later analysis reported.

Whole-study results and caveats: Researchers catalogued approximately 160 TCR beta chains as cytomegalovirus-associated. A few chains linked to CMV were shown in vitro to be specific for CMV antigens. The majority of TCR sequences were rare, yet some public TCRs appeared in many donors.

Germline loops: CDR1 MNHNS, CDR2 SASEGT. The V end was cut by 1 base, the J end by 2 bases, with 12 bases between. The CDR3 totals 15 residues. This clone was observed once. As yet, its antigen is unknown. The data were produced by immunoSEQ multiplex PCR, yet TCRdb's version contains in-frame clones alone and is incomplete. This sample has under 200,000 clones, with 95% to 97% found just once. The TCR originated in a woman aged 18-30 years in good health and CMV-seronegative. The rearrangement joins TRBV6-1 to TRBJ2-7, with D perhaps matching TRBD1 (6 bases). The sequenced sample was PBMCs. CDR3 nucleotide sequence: TGTGCCAGCAGTGAAGGATGGGGGCTGACCTACGAGCAGTACTTC. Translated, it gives CASSEGWGLTYEQYF.